This note documents a single T cell receptor (beta chain) sequence. This may be a read error, as it is one base from a much larger clone. RNA was extracted from bulk tissue without any cell sorting. More than 3 cm separated this lung sample from the edge of the tumor. Newly diagnosed lung cancer patients had thoracic surgery in China, August–late 2014, without prior chemotherapy. The data were obtained in a study of tumor and adjacent non-tumor tissue in lung cancer. The overall study: There were 11 to 12 adenocarcinoma, a couple of squamous cell carcinoma and 1 small cell lung cancer cases.

The library came from three nested PCR rounds adapted from ARM-PCR protocols. TCRdb called the multiplex PCR reads again in MiXCR, with one record for every CDR3 protein. This sample has some 100,000 distinct CDR3 sequences; 55% to 65% occur once, and the top ten carry roughly 20%. This CDR3 contains 15 residues. Trimming removed 5 bases from V and 3 bases from J; junction bases left unmatched: 5. This rearrangement joins TRBV12-3 or TRBV12-4 to TRBJ1-4; TRBD1 aligns across 8 bases. Sequences were obtained from distant non-tumor lung tissue. The TCR comes from a man in his thirties or forties with non-small cell lung cancer. The CDR3 coding sequence is TGTGCCAGCAGTGGACAGGGACTCCCTAATGAAAAACTGTTTTTT. Protein: CASSGQGLPNEKLFF.